This T cell receptor beta chain was recovered during a study of blood T cell repertoires in COVID-19 (dated by TCRdb to the early 2020s). For the study in its entirety: Collaborator samples came from the United States, Italy and Spain and covered acute and convalescent phases of COVID-19. The repertoires were released in a freely available public database meant as a resource for research on the immune response to SARS-CoV-2. Where available, HLA class I and class II types were obtained from metadata supplied by the sample provider rather than from assay-based typing. Nearly every sample came with metadata listing a de-identified subject ID, COVID-19 status, age in years and sex. The samples were drawn from two sources: the first 160 participants of the ongoing ImmuneRACE study, and 1,000 to 1,500 subjects contributed by 6 global collaborators. The dataset comprised deeply sampled blood TCRbeta repertoires from subjects exposed to, actively infected with, or recovered from COVID-19. The prospective study material was composed of cDNA or gDNA derived from T cells, B-cell-depleted T cells, or PBMCs.

The V end loses 2 bases and the J end loses 5 bases, and a stretch of 8 bases separates them. The CDR1 and CDR2 encoded by the germline V gene are SGDLS and YYNGEE. Measured from the cysteine to the phenylalanine, the CDR3 is 13 residues long. This entry keeps only the CDR3 DNA: 39 bases, framed from base 1. Study-level results and caveats: How much clinical and demographic metadata was included differed by source and by participant, and the metadata was provided uncurated.

TCRbeta CDR3 regions were amplified from genomic DNA using the immunoSEQ Assay, a bias-controlled multiplex PCR. Per the authors' processing: The number of nucleated cells in each sample was estimated from the amplification of reference gene primers within the assay. To quantify the absolute abundance of each unique TCRbeta CDR3 rearrangement, sequence reads were collapsed and filtered. Productive Simpson clonality was computed per sample as the square root of Simpson's diversity index over productive rearrangements. The clones in this table, taken by TCRdb from immuneACCESS, are in-frame only. Not every clone is retained; where verified, under half of the shortfall comes from an unresolved V gene, and the cause of the rest is unknown. For V, J and clone size, that table is used; D and trimming come from the DNA. This sample lists under 300,000 clones; roughly 88% were detected once. Of the sample, 1.5% to 2% is held by the ten largest clones.

Participants in the prospective study were aged about 18 to 89 years, lived in 20 to 25 United States geographic areas, and enrolled through a virtual design. Cohort assignment in the prospective study relied on participant-reported clinical history from a screening survey and a study questionnaire. ImmuneRACE Cohort 3 recovered participants were defined by two consecutive negative NP/OP PCR tests, healthcare professional clearance, or symptom resolution. Mobile phlebotomists in the prospective study collected whole blood, serum and a nasopharyngeal or oropharyngeal swab from every participant. Additional blood draws and questionnaires over an approximately 2-month period could optionally be provided by prospective study participants. Blood samples from the prospective study were shipped frozen or at room temperature prior to DNA extraction. As regards this clone: It has no known antigen specificity. The record has no base qualities; no much larger clone is one base away.

Material: PBMCs or T cells enriched from blood (not recorded which). The source is a woman between 45 and 65 years old who had recovered from COVID-19. The rearrangement joined TRBV9 to TRBJ2-1; no D gene is confidently identified. The nucleotide sequence reads TGTGCCAGCAGCGTGGCGGCCCACAATGAGCAGTTCTTC. Translation gives CASSVAAHNEQFF.